A selection of T cell receptor beta chains follows, all from one sample in a study of blood T cell repertoires in COVID-19. The protocol was immunoSEQ multiplex PCR, while the TCRdb copy is restricted to in-frame clones and leaves out a portion. This sample has approximately 150,000 clones; over 75% occur once, and the top ten carry less than 4%. The sequencing sample was made of peripheral blood. The source of these receptors is a woman aged 60 to 75 with active COVID-19. Each CDR3 is given with its conserved first and last residue. The order of the fields is J gene, V gene, D gene, clone size, CDR3 protein, CDR3 DNA. The D gene is left open where the match is weak. Clone size, where shown, is once, few, many, or a class for clones that have expanded.

>TRBJ1-2|TRBV9|.|.
CASSHRGLGGYTF
TGTGCCAGCAGCCATCGCGGCCTTGGTGGCTACACCTTC
>TRBJ1-1|TRBV12-3/TRBV12-4|.|.
CASSLSAGAEAFF
TGTGCCAGCAGTTTATCCGCAGGGGCTGAAGCTTTCTTT
>TRBJ2-3|TRBV5-1|.|.
CASSLDPGPSTDTQYF
TGCGCCAGCAGCTTGGATCCAGGCCCTAGCACAGATACGCAGTATTTT
>TRBJ2-7|TRBV18|TRBD1|.
CASSLYGTGVEQYF
TGTGCCAGCTCACTTTACGGGACAGGGGTCGAGCAGTACTTC
>TRBJ2-7|TRBV9|.|.
CASSVGVVHEQYF
TGTGCCAGCAGCGTAGGTGTCGTCCACGAGCAGTACTTC
>TRBJ1-6|TRBV7-6|TRBD1|.
CASTLGQINSPLHF
TGTGCCAGCACCCTGGGACAGATTAATTCACCCCTCCACTTT
>TRBJ1-1|TRBV7-9|.|.
CASSRRGGAEAFF
TGTGCCAGCAGCCGCCGCGGGGGCGCTGAAGCTTTCTTT
>TRBJ2-1|TRBV19|TRBD2|.
CASSMASGGYNEQFF
TGTGCCAGTAGTATGGCTAGCGGGGGCTACAATGAGCAGTTCTTC
>TRBJ2-5|TRBV4-1|TRBD2|.
CASSQAPTSGPNYQETQYF
TGCGCCAGCAGCCAAGCCCCGACTAGCGGGCCTAACTACCAAGAGACCCAGTACTTC
>TRBJ1-2|TRBV11-1|.|.
CASSLIGDLQDGYTF
TGTGCCAGCAGCTTAATCGGGGATCTTCAGGATGGCTACACCTTC
>TRBJ2-2|TRBV10-3|.|.
CAISSGTVNTGELFF
TGTGCCATCAGCTCCGGGACTGTGAACACCGGGGAGCTGTTTTTT
>TRBJ2-2|TRBV18|.|.
CASSPSGRGNTGELFF
TGTGCCAGCTCACCATCGGGCAGGGGAAACACCGGGGAGCTGTTTTTT
>TRBJ2-1|TRBV5-8|.|.
CASSLALSDEQFF
TGTGCCAGCAGCTTGGCCCTGAGCGATGAGCAGTTCTTC
>TRBJ2-1|TRBV5-5|TRBD2|.
CASRRGLAGFSEQFF
TGTGCCAGCAGACGAGGACTAGCGGGATTTAGTGAGCAGTTCTTC
>TRBJ1-5|TRBV5-1|TRBD1|.
CASSLGQGENQPQHF
TGCGCCAGCAGCTTGGGACAGGGGGAGAATCAGCCCCAGCATTTT
>TRBJ1-5|TRBV28|.|.
CASSFWQGGNQPQHF
TGTGCCAGCAGTTTCTGGCAGGGTGGCAATCAGCCCCAGCATTTT
>TRBJ1-2|TRBV28|TRBD1|.
CASSLDRVTTGYTF
TGTGCCAGCAGTTTAGACAGGGTCACGACTGGCTACACCTTC
>TRBJ2-1|TRBV29-1|TRBD2|.
CSVSSGNEQFF
TGCAGCGTTTCTAGCGGGAATGAGCAGTTCTTC
>TRBJ2-7|TRBV6-5|.|.
CASTSSEAGAYEQYF
TGTGCCAGCACCTCCTCCGAGGCAGGGGCCTACGAGCAGTACTTC
>TRBJ2-2|TRBV5-1|.|.
CASSLPGNTGELFF
TGCGCCAGCAGCCTCCCGGGGAACACCGGGGAGCTGTTTTTT
>TRBJ1-1|TRBV28|.|.
CASSLRFPSRDLNTEAFF
TGTGCCAGCAGTTTAAGGTTCCCGAGCAGGGACTTGAACACTGAAGCTTTCTTT
>TRBJ2-2|TRBV7-9|.|.
CASSLGPPGLSTGELFF
TGTGCCAGCAGCTTAGGGCCCCCGGGACTGAGCACCGGGGAGCTGTTTTTT
>TRBJ1-1|TRBV7-3|.|once
CASSYGVNTEAFF
TGTGCCAGCAGCTACGGAGTGAACACTGAAGCTTTCTTT
>TRBJ2-7|TRBV6-5|.|.
CASGQDYSYEQYF
TGTGCCAGCGGACAGGACTACTCCTACGAGCAGTACTTC
>TRBJ2-7|TRBV27|TRBD2|.
CASSLAGEDPEQYF
TGTGCCAGCAGTTTAGCGGGAGAAGATCCCGAGCAGTACTTC
>TRBJ2-1|TRBV12-3/TRBV12-4|.|.
CASSLGGRGEQFF
TGTGCCAGCAGTTTGGGGGGAAGGGGTGAGCAGTTCTTC
>TRBJ2-1|TRBV19|TRBD1|.
CASSPGVGQGSYNEQFF
TGTGCCAGTAGTCCAGGCGTGGGACAGGGCTCCTACAATGAGCAGTTCTTC
>TRBJ2-1|TRBV9|TRBD2|.
CASSAGLAEYNEQFF
TGTGCCAGCAGCGCGGGACTAGCGGAATACAATGAGCAGTTCTTC
>TRBJ2-3|TRBV3-1/TRBV3-2|.|.
CASSQYSGVPTDTQYF
TGTGCCAGCAGCCAATATTCGGGAGTTCCCACAGATACGCAGTATTTT
>TRBJ1-1|TRBV27|TRBD1|.
CASTPRGALNTEAFF
TGTGCCAGCACGCCCAGGGGGGCGCTCAACACTGAAGCTTTCTTT
>TRBJ1-1|TRBV19|.|.
CASSIGAAEAFF
TGTGCCAGTAGTATAGGGGCCGCTGAAGCTTTCTTT
>TRBJ2-5|TRBV2|.|.
CASRDRDFQQETQYF
TGTGCCAGCAGAGATCGGGACTTCCAACAAGAGACCCAGTACTTC
>TRBJ2-7|TRBV2|TRBD2|.
CASSASAGGPDEQYF
TGTGCCAGCAGTGCATCGGCGGGAGGGCCCGACGAGCAGTACTTC
>TRBJ2-7|TRBV7-8|TRBD2|few
CASSLASSGRIFGFSYEQYF
TGTGCCAGCAGCTTAGCTTCTAGCGGGAGGATTTTCGGCTTCTCTTACGAGCAGTACTTC
>TRBJ1-4|TRBV28|TRBD1|.
CASSLAGTVSEKLFF
TGTGCCAGCAGTTTAGCCGGGACAGTCTCCGAAAAACTGTTTTTT
>TRBJ2-7|TRBV4-1|.|few
CASSQDFRQFKYEQYF
TGCGCCAGCAGCCAAGATTTCCGACAGTTTAAGTACGAGCAGTACTTC
>TRBJ1-2|TRBV4-3|TRBD1|.
CASSQTDRGYGYTF
TGCGCCAGCAGCCAGACGGACAGGGGGTATGGCTACACCTTC
>TRBJ2-2|TRBV6-5|.|few
CASRPQGTGELFF
TGTGCCAGCAGGCCTCAGGGCACCGGGGAGCTGTTTTTT
>TRBJ2-7|TRBV28|TRBD1|.
CASTASGTGEGEQYF
TGTGCCAGCACCGCGTCCGGGACAGGGGAAGGCGAGCAGTACTTC
>TRBJ1-2|TRBV7-2|.|.
CARGGGPGYGYTF
TGTGCCAGGGGGGGAGGCCCTGGCTATGGCTACACCTTC
>TRBJ2-7|TRBV7-2|TRBD1|.
CASSLATGGIGEQYF
TGTGCCAGCAGCTTAGCGACAGGGGGAATTGGGGAGCAGTACTTC
>TRBJ1-3|TRBV5-4|.|.
CASSKSGASSLRNTIYF
TGTGCCAGCAGCAAATCAGGGGCCTCCTCTCTCAGAAACACCATATATTTT